This TCR beta chain came from a study of spatial heterogeneity in lung cancer. At the level of the study: The average count in raw reads for each unique TCR and UMI combination exceeded eight appearances.

CDR3 length: 15 amino acids. Germline trimming cut 5 bases from V and 7 bases from J; bases unmatched to any gene: 10. The germline gives CDR1 MNHEY, CDR2 SMNVEV (reference sequence). This clonotype was seen at least ten times. Carried by each TCR cDNA molecule was a unique molecular identifier. TCRdb re-called the 5' RACE reads with MiXCR, one entry per CDR3 protein. The profile covers 45,000 to 55,000 distinct CDR3 sequences, with under 6% appearing a single time and over 8.5% taken by the ten largest. Time point described: sample taken at primary tumor resection. Researchers sequenced whole RNA taken from tumor, nontumor lung or frozen PBMC without sorting.

This clonotype was obtained from a male donor with early-stage non-small cell lung cancer. The V call is TRBV27, the J call TRBJ1-4, with 7 nucleotides matching TRBD1. The source was PBMCs, collected at surgery. The CDR3 nucleotides are TGTGCCAGCAGTCTACAGGGACACAGGGGTGAAAAACTGTTTTTT. This encodes CASSLQGHRGEKLFF.